Below are 21 T cell receptor beta chains sequenced from a single sample in a study of T-cell memory formation after mild COVID-19. TCRdb redid the calling of the 5' RACE reads with MiXCR, one entry per CDR3 protein. The sample shows hundreds of thousands of distinct CDR3 sequences, 20% to 25% of them seen only once. What was sequenced was PBMCs or a T cell subset sorted from them (not recorded which). These receptors were obtained from an adult woman who had mild COVID-19 (a few samples of this study predate the infection). Cell type and time point are not known.

The rearrangement uses TRBV9 and TRBJ2-1, with TRBD2 matching over 10 bases. There are 15 residues in the CDR3. After removal of 0 bases from V and 7 bases from J, the junction contained 4 bases not matched to a gene. Germline V gene lookup returns CDR1 SGDLS and CDR2 YYNGEE. In DNA form, the CDR3 reads TGTGCCAGCAGCGTAGGAGGTAGCGGGGGGAATGAGCAGTTCTTC. Translating gives CASSVGGSGGNEQFF.

A few counts support this clonotype. The genes are TRBV5-5 and TRBJ1-5, with D tentatively TRBD1 (6 bases). Trimming cost V 2 bases and J 7 bases, with 19 bases left between them. The CDR3 has 16 residues. Germline CDR1 reads SGHKS; CDR2 reads YYEKEE (reference sequence). CDR3 nucleotide sequence: TGTGCCAGCAGCTTCGACGGGGGGGGCGCGGGGCAGCCCCAGCATTTT. Its translation is CASSFDGGGAGQPQHF. The variable domain in full, with the rest retrieved from reference TRBV5-5 and TRBJ1-5, is DAGVTQSPTHLIKTRGQQVTLRCSPISGHKSVSWYQQVLGQGPQFIFQYYEKEERGRGNFPDRFSARQFPNYSSELNVNALLLGDSALYLCASSFDGGGAGQPQHFGDGTRLSIL.

There are many counts of this clonotype. The V call is TRBV5-1, the J call TRBJ2-5, with D unresolved. There are 11 residues in the CDR3. Germline-derived CDR1 and CDR2 are SGHRS and YFSETQ. The V end was cut by 4 bases, the J end by 3 bases, with 4 bases between. CDR3 loop: CASSIKETQYF. The CDR3 nucleotides are TGCGCCAGCAGCATAAAAGAGACCCAGTACTTC.

This chain connects TRBV18 to TRBJ2-5; 7 bases fit TRBD1. V gave up 1 base and J gave up 1 base; unmatched junction bases: 9. The CDR3 runs 17 residues. Looked up from germline, CDR1 is KGHSH and CDR2 is LQKENI. Here the CDR3 reads CASSPLSSRQGQETQYF. The CDR3, as DNA: TGTGCCAGCTCACCACTGTCGTCTCGACAGGGCCAAGAGACCCAGTACTTC. The full variable domain, with the rest looked up from reference TRBV18 and TRBJ2-5, is NAGVMQNPRHLVRRRGQEARLRCSPMKGHSHVYWYRQLPEEGLKFMVYLQKENIIDESGMPKERFSAEFPKEGPSILRIQQVVRGDSAAYFCASSPLSSRQGQETQYFGPGTRLLVL.

This clonotype was observed a few times. The chain joins TRBV7-6 to TRBJ2-1; 15 positions match TRBD2. The CDR3 runs to 18 residues. V was pared by 5 bases and J by 4 bases, with 9 bases of the junction left unmatched. Germline CDR1 is SGHVS and CDR2 is FNYEAQ. In DNA form, the CDR3 reads TGTGCCAGCAGCACCGGGACTAGCGGGAGGCTCGGGTACAATGAGCAGTTCTTC. It encodes CASSTGTSGRLGYNEQFF.

The chain carries TRBV7-6 and TRBJ2-1; D may be TRBD2 (6 bases). The CDR3 contains 16 residues. CDR1 SGHVS and CDR2 FNYEAQ come from the germline V gene. V was clipped by 4 bases and J by 4 bases, with 17 bases between them. The CDR3 here is CASSSGPGRSYNEQFF. The CDR3 bases are TGTGCCAGCAGCTCCGGACCGGGGAGGTCGTACAATGAGCAGTTCTTC.

CDR3 coding DNA: TGTGCCAGCAGCTTAATGGACAAGGGGGTTACGATTGAAGCTTTCTTT. This codes for CASSLMDKGVTIEAFF. This chain links TRBV7-9 with TRBJ1-1; maybe TRBD1 (6 bases). Trimming took off 2 bases at V and 7 bases at J, with 20 bases between the two ends. This CDR3 has 16 amino acids. Germline lookup yields CDR1 SEHNR and CDR2 FQNEAQ (reference sequence).

The V and J genes are TRBV5-8 and TRBJ2-1; no definite D call. The germline CDR1 and CDR2 sequences are SGHTS and YDEGEE. The CDR3 runs to 14 residues. The germline V and J ends were trimmed by 0 bases and 5 bases, with 9 bases remaining between them. CDR3 bases: TGTGCCAGCAGCTTGGGTGGCAGTGACAATGAGCAGTTCTTC. Its translation is CASSLGGSDNEQFF.

CDR3 bases: TGTGCCAGCAGTGTGGCGGGGAGCTATGGCTACACCTTC. Encoded protein: CASSVAGSYGYTF. This chain links TRBV2 with TRBJ1-2; D is ambiguous. The V gene lost 4 bases and the J gene lost 4 bases, with 10 bases spanning the gap. The germline V gene has CDR1 SNHLY and CDR2 FYNNEI. This CDR3 is built from 13 residues.

In the case of this clonotype: A much bigger clone sits one base away, suggesting this may be a read error. The V and J genes are TRBV27 and TRBJ2-7; TRBD1 is a possible D gene (7 bases). Germline V gives CDR1 MNHEY, CDR2 SMNVEV (reference sequence). The CDR3 is 14 residues long. V was cut by 5 bases and J by 3 bases, with 14 bases left in between. The CDR3 reads CASSPGDSYYEQYF. CDR3 nucleotide sequence: TGTGCCAGCAGTCCGGGGGACAGCTACTACGAGCAGTACTTC.

The CDR3 reads CAISESGQGDYGYTF. CDR3 DNA: TGTGCCATCAGTGAGTCAGGACAGGGTGACTATGGCTACACCTTC. This chain links TRBV10-3 with TRBJ1-2; 8 nucleotides align to TRBD1. Per germline, CDR1 ENHRY and CDR2 SYGVKD. V trimming: 0 bases; J trimming: 3 bases; junction bases outside the gene matches: 3. The CDR3 consists of 15 residues.

This clonotype was detected only a few times. V usage is TRBV12-3 or TRBV12-4 and J usage is TRBJ2-1, with D perhaps TRBD1 (6 bases). V lost 4 bases and J lost 6, with 13 bases in between. The CDR3 is made up of 14 amino acids. Here the CDR3 reads CASSSFGGSNEQFF. The CDR3 DNA follows: TGTGCCAGCAGTTCCTTTGGGGGCTCCAATGAGCAGTTCTTC.

This clonotype has more than one count but fewer than ten. J is TRBJ1-2 and V is TRBV5-1; no firm D call. There are 15 residues in the CDR3. V lost 0 bases, J lost 5 bases, and 14 bases lay in between. Germline V gives CDR1 SGHRS, CDR2 YFSETQ. The CDR3 reads CASSLETGLKYGYTF. Here the CDR3 DNA reads TGCGCCAGCAGCTTGGAGACCGGACTGAAGTATGGCTACACCTTC.

This clonotype occurred a few times. The CDR3 bases are TGTGCCAGCTCTTGGCGGGAGAGCTACGAGCAGTACTTC. This codes for CASSWRESYEQYF. V gene TRBV6-2 or TRBV6-3 combines with J gene TRBJ2-7, with TRBD2 identical over 7 bases. V was clipped by 8 bases and J by 3 bases; unmatched bases: 7. The length of the CDR3 is 13 residues. Germline V CDR1 and CDR2: MNHEY, SVGEGT.

The rearrangement joins TRBV20-1 to TRBJ2-6; 8 positions agree with TRBD1. The CDR3 totals 15 residues. From germline, CDR1 is DFQATT and CDR2 SNEGSKA (reference sequence). After removal of 3 bases from V and 2 bases from J, the junction contained 3 bases not matched to a gene. The CDR3 sequence is CSARGQATGANVLTF. DNA for the CDR3: TGCAGTGCTAGGGGACAGGCCACTGGGGCCAACGTCCTGACTTTC.

This sequence joins TRBV3-1 and TRBJ2-2, with unresolved D. CDR1 is LGHDT and CDR2 is YNNKEL in the germline V gene (reference sequence). There are 13 residues in the CDR3. V was trimmed by 0 bases and J by 11 bases, leaving 10 bases between them. The CDR3 nucleotides are TGTGCCAGCAGCCAAGATCCCTCCACAGAGCTGTTTTTT. It translates to CASSQDPSTELFF. Variable domain in full (rest from reference TRBV3-1 and TRBJ2-2): DTAVSQTPKYLVTQMGNDKSIKCEQNLGHDTMYWYKQDSKKFLKIMFSYNNKELIINETVPNRFSPKSPDKAHLNLHINSLELGDSAVYFCASSQDPSTELFFGEGSRLTVL.

There are a few counts of this clonotype. The rearrangement links TRBV2 to TRBJ2-1, with a tentative D call TRBD2 (6 bases). CDR3 length: 14 amino acids. CDR1 and CDR2 (germline): SNHLY, FYNNEI. V was clipped by 6 bases and J by 1 base, with 10 bases between them. CDR3: CASSGDSSYNEQFF. CDR3 DNA: TGTGCCAGCAGCGGGGACTCTTCCTACAATGAGCAGTTCTTC.

This clonotype occurred a few times. The chain uses TRBV29-1 and TRBJ2-5; D is possibly TRBD2 (6 bases). Germline lookup yields CDR1 SQVTM and CDR2 ANQGSEA. This CDR3 spans 14 amino acids. V was shortened by 4 bases and J by 5 bases, with 17 bases between the two germline ends. The CDR3 sequence: CSVGERDSSETQYF. In DNA form, the CDR3 reads TGCAGCGTTGGCGAGAGGGACTCCTCGGAGACCCAGTACTTC.

The chain couples TRBV27 to TRBJ2-7, with a possible D match to TRBD2 (7 bases). The V end was cut by 4 bases, the J end by 2 bases, with 12 bases between. Germline CDR1 reads MNHEY; CDR2 reads SMNVEV (reference sequence). This CDR3 spans 14 amino acids. CDR3 DNA: TGTGCCAGCAGTTCGGTGGGGGGGCCCTACGAGCAGTACTTC. Translating gives CASSSVGGPYEQYF.

This clonotype has just a few counts. The genes are TRBV7-8 and TRBJ2-7; no definite D call. The CDR3 runs to 15 residues. Germline loops: CDR1 SGHVS, CDR2 FQNEAQ. The V gene lost 1 base and the J gene lost 4 bases, with 14 bases spanning the gap. In nucleotides, the CDR3 is TGTGCCAGCAGCTTAGTAGAGACGCGCGAGTACGAGCAGTACTTC. Protein product: CASSLVETREYEQYF.

The V and J genes are TRBV12-3 or TRBV12-4 and TRBJ1-6; D remains ambiguous. V dropped 3 bases and J dropped 9 bases, with 12 bases sitting between them. The CDR3 contains 14 residues. CDR3 sequence: CASSFWAGTSPLHF. The CDR3 DNA reads TGTGCCAGCAGTTTTTGGGCAGGAACTTCACCCCTCCACTTT.